The rows below give T cell receptor beta chains drawn from one sample of a study of T cell repertoires in cytomegalovirus infection. In TCRdb, the reads were re-called with MiXCR into one record per CDR3 protein. This table holds around 710,000 distinct CDR3 sequences, about 27% found once. These TCRs are of unknown antigen specificity. The material sequenced was cultured CD8+ T cells from PBMCs, taken from culture after CMV antigen stimulation. The receptors were sampled from a human donor in good health (CMV status not recorded). Some clones in this sample may be carry-over from other donors' samples. CDR3s include the opening cysteine and the closing phenylalanine or tryptophan. A D gene is named only where the DNA matches it firmly. Clone size is stated in some rows and not others, as once, few, many or a class when expanded.

cdr3_length | j_call | d_call | clone_size | v_call | cdr3_nt | cdr3_aa
17 | TRBJ1-5 | - | few | TRBV10-3 | TGTGCCATCAGTGAGTCGACAGGAGATTATAGCAATCAGCCCCAGCATTTT | CAISESTGDYSNQPQHF
16 | TRBJ1-2 | - | few | TRBV6-6 | TGTGCCAGCAGTGATTATACGAGGGGAGCTAACTATGGCTACACCTTC | CASSDYTRGANYGYTF
16 | TRBJ2-3 | TRBD2 | - | TRBV28 | TGTGCCAGCAGCCTCCCGCGGGGGGGGGGCACAGATACGCAGTATTTT | CASSLPRGGGTDTQYF
14 | TRBJ2-3 | - | - | TRBV6-4 | TGTGCCAGCAGTGATCGGGCCAGCACAGATACGCAGTATTTT | CASSDRASTDTQYF
14 | TRBJ1-5 | - | - | TRBV15 | TGTGCCACCACCCCCCTTCGAAATTGGCAGCCCCAGCATTTT | CATTPLRNWQPQHF
13 | TRBJ1-4 | - | few | TRBV6-5 | TGTGCCAGCAGTTACGCGGTCCCGGGGCAACTGTTTTTT | CASSYAVPGQLFF
18 | TRBJ2-3 | - | once | TRBV4-3 | TGCGCCAGCAGCCATTATCCGCGCAGGGAAACTTACACAGATACGCAGTATTTT | CASSHYPRRETYTDTQYF
15 | TRBJ1-1 | - | once | TRBV12-3/TRBV12-4 | TGTGCCAGCAGTTTCTTCGGGGGGGTGCGCACTGAAGCTTTCTTT | CASSFFGGVRTEAFF
17 | TRBJ1-6 | TRBD1 | - | TRBV10-1 | TGCGCCAGCAGTGAGTCCCGGGACAGGGACTATAATTCACCCCTCCACTTT | CASSESRDRDYNSPLHF
14 | TRBJ1-2 | - | few | TRBV5-5 | TGTGCCAGCAGCTCTTATCAGGGGAACTATGGCTACACCTTC | CASSSYQGNYGYTF
15 | TRBJ2-3 | - | - | TRBV2 | TGTGCCAGCAGGGGCTCGGCTGGGGGCACAGATACGCAGTATTTT | CASRGSAGGTDTQYF
13 | TRBJ2-1 | - | - | TRBV2 | TGTGCCAGCAGTGCAATAACAGACAATGAGCAGTTCTTC | CASSAITDNEQFF
14 | TRBJ2-1 | TRBD1 | - | TRBV9 | TGTGCCAGCAGCGCAGGAGGGACAGGGAATGAGCAGTTCTTC | CASSAGGTGNEQFF
15 | TRBJ2-2 | TRBD1 | once | TRBV27 | TGTGCCAGCAGCCTGATAGACAGGGGCGCCGGGGAGCTGTTTTTT | CASSLIDRGAGELFF
15 | TRBJ2-2 | - | - | TRBV12-3/TRBV12-4 | TGTGCCAGCGGCTCGATGGTAGCTGGTGACGGGGAGCTGTTTTTT | CASGSMVAGDGELFF
17 | TRBJ2-1 | TRBD2 | few | TRBV27 | TGTGCCAGCAGTCAGACTAGCGGGGGGCTCCACTACAATGAGCAGTTCTTC | CASSQTSGGLHYNEQFF
14 | TRBJ1-1 | - | - | TRBV5-6 | TGTGCCAGCAGCTTCCCTACTGTGAACACTGAAGCTTTCTTT | CASSFPTVNTEAFF
16 | TRBJ2-2 | TRBD2 | few | TRBV5-1 | TGCGCCAGCAGCTTCCCTAGCGGGGGCAACACCGGGGAGCTGTTTTTT | CASSFPSGGNTGELFF
15 | TRBJ1-1 | - | - | TRBV7-9 | TGTGCCAGCAGCTCAGCTCTAGGGCTGAACACTGAAGCTTTCTTT | CASSSALGLNTEAFF
14 | TRBJ2-7 | TRBD1 | many | TRBV7-6 | TGTGCCAGCAGCCCGGGACAGGGGACCTACGAGCAGTACTTC | CASSPGQGTYEQYF
13 | TRBJ2-3 | - | - | TRBV7-9 | TGTGCCAGCAGCTTCCCTAGCACCCCCACGCAGTATTTT | CASSFPSTPTQYF
15 | TRBJ1-2 | TRBD1 | few | TRBV29-1 | TGCAGCGTTGGGGACAGAATCCCGTTTAACTATGGCTACACCTTC | CSVGDRIPFNYGYTF
15 | TRBJ1-6 | - | few | TRBV5-8 | TGTGCCAGCAGTTGGGATCAGGATCGTAATTCACCCCTCCACTTT | CASSWDQDRNSPLHF
11 | TRBJ2-1 | - | - | TRBV4-2 | TGTGCCAGCGGATCTTTCACTGAGCAGTTCTTC | CASGSFTEQFF